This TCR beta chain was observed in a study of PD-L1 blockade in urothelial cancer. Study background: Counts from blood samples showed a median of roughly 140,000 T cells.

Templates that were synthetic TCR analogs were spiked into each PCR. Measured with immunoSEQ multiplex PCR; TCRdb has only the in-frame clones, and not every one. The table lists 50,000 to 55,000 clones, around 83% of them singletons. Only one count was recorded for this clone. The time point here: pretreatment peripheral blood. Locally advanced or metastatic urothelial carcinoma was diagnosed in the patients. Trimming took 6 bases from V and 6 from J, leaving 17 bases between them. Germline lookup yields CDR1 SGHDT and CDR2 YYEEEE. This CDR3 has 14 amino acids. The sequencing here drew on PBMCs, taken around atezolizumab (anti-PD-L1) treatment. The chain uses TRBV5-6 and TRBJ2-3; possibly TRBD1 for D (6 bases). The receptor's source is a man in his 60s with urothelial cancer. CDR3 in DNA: TGTGCCAGCACAACAGGGTGGGGAGTCGATACGCAGTATTTT. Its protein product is CASTTGWGVDTQYF.